The 8 T cell receptor beta chains in this list originate from one sample, sequenced in a study of blood T cell repertoires in COVID-19. Libraries were prepared by immunoSEQ multiplex PCR; TCRdb keeps only in-frame clonotypes and omits some of them. This sample has some 400,000 clones, with approximately 90% found just once. The sample comprised PBMCs or T cells enriched from blood (not recorded which). The receptors were gathered from a woman aged 40 to 50 who had been exposed to COVID-19.

V and J are TRBV3-1 (or the pseudogene TRBV3-2) and TRBJ2-1, with 12 nucleotides matching TRBD2. V shed 3 bases and J 6 bases; nucleotides not matched to a gene: 3. This CDR3 is 15 amino acids long. CDR1 LGHDT and CDR2 YNNKEL come from the germline V gene (reference sequence). The CDR3 DNA is TGTGCCAGCAGCCATTGGACTAGCGGGACCAATGAGCAGTTCTTC. Translating it yields CASSHWTSGTNEQFF.

The chain carries TRBV25-1 and TRBJ1-1; 7 bases map to TRBD1. From germline, CDR1 is MGHDK and CDR2 SYGVNS. This CDR3 comprises 14 residues. V gave up 7 bases and J gave up 3 bases; unmatched junction bases: 8. The chain's CDR3 is CASTGGGAYTEAFF. CDR3 nucleotide sequence: TGTGCCAGCACTGGAGGGGGCGCATACACTGAAGCTTTCTTT.

The chain couples TRBV24-1 to TRBJ2-1; 9 nucleotides agree with TRBD1. The CDR3 has 16 amino acids. From germline, CDR1 is KGHDR and CDR2 SFDVKD. Unmatched junction bases numbered 13, after V lost 5 bases and J lost 9 bases. The CDR3 region is CATSVPPGQGSTEQFF. CDR3 bases: TGTGCCACCAGTGTCCCGCCGGGACAGGGATCCACTGAGCAGTTCTTC.

The V and J genes are TRBV5-6 and TRBJ2-1; D gene ambiguous. Germline V CDR1 and CDR2: SGHDT, YYEEEE. CDR3 length: 12 amino acids. V shed 2 bases and J shed 10 bases, with 10 bases lying between them. The CDR3 sequence: CASSFAAWEQFF. CDR3 sequence (DNA): TGTGCCAGCAGCTTTGCGGCCTGGGAGCAGTTCTTC.

This sequence joins TRBV7-8 and TRBJ2-7; TRBD1 might be the D (5 bases). V lost 4 bases to trimming and J lost 3 bases, with 7 bases between them. The CDR3 covers 12 residues. Germline CDR1 and CDR2: SGHVS and FQNEAQ. This chain's CDR3 is CASSSTGYEQYF. For the CDR3, the DNA is TGTGCCAGCAGCTCAACAGGCTACGAGCAGTACTTC.

Points on this clone: Other nucleotide sequences in the sample specify the same CDR3. The rearrangement links TRBV7-6 to TRBJ2-7; TRBD1 matches 10 bases. The V segment lost 4 bases and the J segment 7 bases; nucleotides outside the gene matches: 7. This CDR3 contains 14 residues. Germline-derived CDR1 and CDR2 are SGHVS and FNYEAQ. The CDR3, as DNA: TGTGCCAGCAGCTCTGGGACAGGGGTTGGGGAGCAGTACTTC. The encoded protein is CASSSGTGVGEQYF. Complete variable domain (other parts from reference TRBV7-6 and TRBJ2-7): GAGVSQSPRYKVTKRGQDVALRCDPISGHVSLYWYRQALGQGPEFLTYFNYEAQQDKSGLPNDRFSAERPEGSISTLTIQRTEQRDSAMYRCASSSGTGVGEQYFGPGTRLTVT.

This chain uses TRBV19 with TRBJ2-6; 9 bases line up with TRBD1. J lost 1 base, V lost 6 bases, and 1 base had no gene match. Germline loops: CDR1 LNHDA, CDR2 SQIVND (reference sequence). The CDR3 has 15 amino acids. The CDR3 sequence: CASRGTGSGANVLTF. The CDR3 DNA follows: TGTGCCAGTAGAGGGACAGGGTCTGGGGCCAACGTCCTGACTTTC.

The chain links TRBV7-8 to TRBJ1-1; unclear D gene. The CDR3 length is 16 residues. V shed 1 base and J shed 0 bases, with 12 bases lying between them. Germline-derived CDR1 and CDR2 are SGHVS and FQNEAQ. CDR3 residues: CASSLVSVRMNTEAFF. CDR3 sequence (DNA): TGTGCCAGCAGCTTAGTTTCCGTGCGTATGAACACTGAAGCTTTCTTT.